Listed below are T cell receptor beta chains from one sample, sequenced in a study of shared clonotypes between healthy human individuals. Using immunoSEQ multiplex PCR, the repertoire was profiled, and TCRdb retains in-frame clones only, with some absent. The sample contains millions of clones, approximately 94% of which appear only once. Sample: naive CD8+ T cells sorted from blood. The receptors originated from a man aged 18 to 30 in good health. Each CDR3 is given with its conserved first and last residue. A D gene is named only where the DNA matches it firmly. Size is stated for part of the rows, as once, few or many counts, or as a class when the clone is expanded.

j_call: TRBJ2-3; d_call: TRBD2; v_call: TRBV4-3; clone_size: once; cdr3_aa: CASSQGGGSGFNTQYF; cdr3_nt: TGCGCCAGCAGCCAAGGTGGCGGGAGCGGGTTCAATACGCAGTATTTT
j_call: TRBJ2-1; d_call: -; v_call: TRBV2; clone_size: -; cdr3_aa: CASSERGPSSYNEQFF; cdr3_nt: TGTGCCAGCAGTGAACGGGGGCCATCCTCCTACAATGAGCAGTTCTTC
j_call: TRBJ2-5; d_call: -; v_call: TRBV11-2; clone_size: -; cdr3_aa: CASSPGRQDQETQYF; cdr3_nt: TGTGCCAGCAGCCCCGGCCGCCAGGATCAAGAGACCCAGTACTTC
j_call: TRBJ2-7; d_call: TRBD2; v_call: TRBV11-2; clone_size: once; cdr3_aa: CASSWGSGTHEQYF; cdr3_nt: TGTGCCAGCAGCTGGGGTAGCGGGACCCACGAGCAGTACTTC
j_call: TRBJ2-1; d_call: -; v_call: TRBV9; clone_size: -; cdr3_aa: CASSVEEAEQFF; cdr3_nt: TGTGCCAGCAGCGTAGAGGAGGCGGAGCAGTTCTTC
j_call: TRBJ1-4; d_call: -; v_call: TRBV5-4; clone_size: -; cdr3_aa: CASSHPGLGEKLFF; cdr3_nt: TGTGCCAGCAGCCACCCAGGGCTAGGTGAAAAACTGTTTTTT
j_call: TRBJ2-7; d_call: -; v_call: TRBV5-6; clone_size: -; cdr3_aa: CASSERGYSYEQYF; cdr3_nt: TGTGCCAGCAGCGAGAGAGGATACTCCTACGAGCAGTACTTC
j_call: TRBJ1-1; d_call: -; v_call: TRBV27; clone_size: -; cdr3_aa: CASSLLGGTEAFF; cdr3_nt: TGTGCCAGCAGTTTATTAGGGGGGACTGAAGCTTTCTTT
j_call: TRBJ2-7; d_call: -; v_call: TRBV2; clone_size: -; cdr3_aa: CASRPGPTAYEQYF; cdr3_nt: TGTGCCAGCAGGCCGGGCCCCACCGCCTACGAGCAGTACTTC
j_call: TRBJ2-5; d_call: -; v_call: TRBV27; clone_size: -; cdr3_aa: CASSSPGLSQETQYF; cdr3_nt: TGTGCCAGCAGTTCGCCCGGGCTGAGCCAAGAGACCCAGTACTTC
j_call: TRBJ1-5; d_call: -; v_call: TRBV9; clone_size: -; cdr3_aa: CASSSGNQPQHF; cdr3_nt: TGTGCCAGCAGCAGTGGCAATCAGCCCCAGCATTTT